This T cell receptor beta chain stems from a study of PD-L1 blockade in urothelial cancer. There are a few counts of this clone. The CDR3 has 14 amino acids. V was clipped by 3 bases and J by 5 bases, with 11 bases between them. From germline, CDR1 is KGHSH and CDR2 LQKENI. PCRs each included synthetic TCR analog templates spiked in. Generated by immunoSEQ multiplex PCR, the TCRdb table keeps only in-frame clones and is missing some. The table records 75,000 to 90,000 clones, about four fifths of them present only once. The sequencing used PBMCs, collected around atezolizumab (anti-PD-L1) treatment. The sequence was collected from a man in his 70s with urothelial cancer. The chain combines TRBV18 with TRBJ1-3; D unclear. CDR3 nucleotides: TGTGCCAGCTCACCGGTAGACACCCGAAACACCATATATTTT. Translated, it gives CASSPVDTRNTIYF.